In this sample, the clone carrying this T cell receptor beta chain turned up a few times. The V gene end was trimmed by 3 bases and the J gene end by 0 bases; junction bases not matched to a gene: 3. Germline values: CDR1 LGHNA, CDR2 YSLEER. CDR3 length equals 15 residues. The record originates from a study of blood T cell repertoires in COVID-19. Study overall: Acute-phase and convalescent COVID-19 samples originated in the United States, Italy and Spain. T cells, B-cell-depleted T cells, or PBMCs provided the cDNA or gDNA that served as material.

Authors' processing steps: Amplified reference gene primers provided the basis for estimating nucleated cell counts. Method: immunoSEQ multiplex PCR; TCRdb's copy keeps in-frame clones and lacks some. The D gene and trimming were derived from the DNA, and the V and J assignments and clone size from that table. The sample lists about 46,000 clones; approximately 85% were seen once. V is TRBV4-3 and J is TRBJ2-3; TRBD2 matches at 7 bases. The sequenced material came from peripheral blood. The origin of this receptor is a human donor in a cohort sampled during active COVID-19. The donor label of this sample is uncertain. The CDR3 region is CASSHSGGSTDTQYF. The CDR3 DNA sequence: TGCGCCAGCAGCCATTCCGGGGGGAGCACAGATACGCAGTATTTT.